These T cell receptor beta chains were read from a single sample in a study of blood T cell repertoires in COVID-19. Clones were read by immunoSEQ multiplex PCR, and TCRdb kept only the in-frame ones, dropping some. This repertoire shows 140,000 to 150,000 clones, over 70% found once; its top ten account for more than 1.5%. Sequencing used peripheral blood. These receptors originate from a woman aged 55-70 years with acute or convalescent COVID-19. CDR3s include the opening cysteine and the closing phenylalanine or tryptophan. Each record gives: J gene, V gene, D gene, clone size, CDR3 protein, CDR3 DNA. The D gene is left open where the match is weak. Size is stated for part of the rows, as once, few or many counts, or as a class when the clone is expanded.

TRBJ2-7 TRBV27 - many CASSLARDYEQYF TGTGCCAGCAGTTTAGCCAGGGACTACGAGCAGTACTTC
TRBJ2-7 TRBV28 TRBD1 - CASSLRPGTATSYEQYF TGTGCCAGCAGTTTGAGGCCGGGGACAGCTACCTCCTACGAGCAGTACTTC
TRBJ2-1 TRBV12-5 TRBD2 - CASGTSGRSYNEQFF TGTGCCTCCGGGACTAGCGGGAGGTCCTACAATGAGCAGTTCTTC
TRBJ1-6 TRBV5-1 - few CASSLGAGLNSPLHF TGCGCCAGCAGCTTGGGAGCAGGGCTTAATTCACCCCTCCACTTT
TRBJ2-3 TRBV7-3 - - CASSSDFTDTQYF TGTGCCAGCAGCTCCGACTTCACAGATACGCAGTATTTT
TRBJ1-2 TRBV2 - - CAVPGDVYGYTF TGTGCCGTGCCCGGGGATGTCTATGGCTACACCTTC
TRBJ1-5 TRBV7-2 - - CASSPLRGPQHF TGTGCCAGCAGCCCCCTCAGGGGGCCCCAGCATTTT
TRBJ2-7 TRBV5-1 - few CASSAGVTNSYEQYF TGCGCCAGCAGCGCCGGAGTGACGAACTCCTACGAGCAGTACTTC
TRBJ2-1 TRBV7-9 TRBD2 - CASSLSSGSSYNEQFF TGTGCCAGCAGCTTGTCTAGCGGGAGCTCCTACAATGAGCAGTTCTTC
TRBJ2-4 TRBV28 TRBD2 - CASSLLSGGNIQYF TGTGCCAGCAGTTTATTATCGGGAGGGAACATTCAGTACTTC
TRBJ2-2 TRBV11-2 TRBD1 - CASSPIRGQGTGELFF TGTGCCAGCAGCCCTATTCGAGGACAGGGGACCGGGGAGCTGTTTTTT
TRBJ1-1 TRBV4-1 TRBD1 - CASSATGLHLSTEAFF TGCGCCAGCAGCGCGACAGGGCTCCATCTGTCCACTGAAGCTTTCTTT
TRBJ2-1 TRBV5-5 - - CASSLEEVSFDEQFF TGTGCCAGCAGCTTGGAGGAGGTTAGCTTCGATGAGCAGTTCTTC
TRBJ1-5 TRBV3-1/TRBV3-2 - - CASSQDATAYQPQHF TGCGCCAGCAGCCAAGATGCGACAGCTTATCAGCCCCAGCATTTT
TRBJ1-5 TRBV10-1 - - CASVTGRENQPQHF TGCGCCAGCGTAACAGGACGCGAGAATCAGCCCCAGCATTTT
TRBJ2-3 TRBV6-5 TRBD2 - CASSFSGASTDTQYF TGTGCCAGCAGCTTCAGCGGGGCTAGCACAGATACGCAGTATTTT
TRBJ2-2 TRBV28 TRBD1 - CASYRDRKLFF TGTGCCAGTTACCGGGACAGGAAGCTGTTTTTT
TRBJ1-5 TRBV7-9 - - CASGQSHSNQPQHF TGTGCCAGCGGGCAGAGCCATAGCAATCAGCCCCAGCATTTT
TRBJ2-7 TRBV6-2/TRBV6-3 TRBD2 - CASSIVAGGPLEQYF TGTGCCAGCAGTATAGTAGCGGGAGGGCCTCTCGAGCAGTACTTC
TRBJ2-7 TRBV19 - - CASSTNNRGPEVWEDEQYF TGTGCCAGTAGTACCAACAACAGGGGTCCGGAGGTTTGGGAGGACGAGCAGTACTTC
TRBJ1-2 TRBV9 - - CASSVGGLRQDNYGYTF TGTGCCAGCAGCGTAGGGGGTTTGAGACAGGATAACTATGGCTACACCTTC
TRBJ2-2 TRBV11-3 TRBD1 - CASSSIRGRELFF TGTGCCAGCAGCTCTATCAGGGGGCGGGAGCTGTTTTTT
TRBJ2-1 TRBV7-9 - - CASSFLSGSYNEQFF TGTGCCAGCAGCTTTCTTAGCGGAAGCTACAATGAGCAGTTCTTC
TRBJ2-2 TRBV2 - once CASSRGPGELFF TGTGCCAGCAGCCGAGGGCCCGGGGAGCTGTTTTTT
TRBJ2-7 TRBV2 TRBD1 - CASSTLIDRARYEQYF TGTGCCAGCAGTACGCTTATTGACAGGGCGAGGTACGAGCAGTACTTC
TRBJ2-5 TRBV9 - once CASSQKRSQETQYF TGTGCCAGCAGCCAAAAGCGGTCCCAAGAGACCCAGTACTTC
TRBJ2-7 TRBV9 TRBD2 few CASSVNSGYEQYF TGTGCCAGCAGCGTAAATAGCGGGTACGAGCAGTACTTC
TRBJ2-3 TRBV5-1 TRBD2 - CASSSSGGYDTQYF TGCGCCAGCAGCTCTAGCGGGGGATATGATACGCAGTATTTT
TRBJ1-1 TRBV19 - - CASSPRGLEAFF TGTGCCAGTAGTCCCCGTGGGCTTGAAGCTTTCTTT
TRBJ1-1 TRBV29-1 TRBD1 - CSVAGLEGAPNTEAFF TGCAGCGTTGCCGGATTAGAGGGGGCCCCGAACACTGAAGCTTTCTTT
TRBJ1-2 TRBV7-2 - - CASSLGPYGYTF TGTGCCAGCAGCCTTGGGCCCTATGGCTACACCTTC
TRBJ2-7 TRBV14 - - CASSQGGTGWSSYEQYF TGTGCCAGCAGCCAAGGCGGAACAGGCTGGAGCTCCTACGAGCAGTACTTC
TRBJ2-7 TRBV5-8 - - CASSLDPGYEQYF TGTGCCAGCAGCTTGGACCCAGGGTACGAGCAGTACTTC
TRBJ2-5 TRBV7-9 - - CASSLGGQGWRGQYF TGTGCCAGCAGCTTAGGTGGCCAGGGATGGAGGGGCCAGTACTTC
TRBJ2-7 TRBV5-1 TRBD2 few CASSSSVDSGAYEQYF TGCGCCAGCAGCTCATCCGTCGACAGCGGGGCCTACGAGCAGTACTTC
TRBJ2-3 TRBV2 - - CASNRFGLADTQYF TGTGCCAGCAACAGGTTCGGGCTGGCAGATACGCAGTATTTT
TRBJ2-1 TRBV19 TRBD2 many CASTPGGRSSYNEQFF TGTGCCAGCACCCCGGGGGGTCGGAGCTCCTACAATGAGCAGTTCTTC
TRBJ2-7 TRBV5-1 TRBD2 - CASSPFGTSNEQYF TGCGCCAGCAGCCCTTTCGGGACTAGCAACGAGCAGTACTTC
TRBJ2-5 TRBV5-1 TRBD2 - CASSWRGGAEVETQYF TGCGCCAGCAGCTGGAGGGGAGGGGCGGAGGTGGAGACCCAGTACTTC
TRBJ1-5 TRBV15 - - CATSRSGAVGQPQHF TGTGCCACCAGCAGATCTGGGGCCGTAGGTCAGCCCCAGCATTTT
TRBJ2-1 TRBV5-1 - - CASSFSNEQFF TGCGCCAGCAGCTTCAGCAATGAGCAGTTCTTC
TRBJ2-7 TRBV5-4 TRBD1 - CASSSQTGVFYEQYF TGTGCCAGCAGCTCGCAGACAGGGGTATTCTACGAGCAGTACTTC
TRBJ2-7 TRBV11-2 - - CASSSRGGHEQYF TGTGCCAGCAGCTCGCGGGGCGGCCACGAGCAGTACTTC
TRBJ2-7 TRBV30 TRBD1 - CAWSVRDRYRYEQYF TGTGCCTGGAGTGTTCGGGACAGGTATCGTTACGAGCAGTACTTC
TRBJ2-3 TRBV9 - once CASSAGTSSTDTQYF TGTGCCAGCAGCGCCGGGACTTCTAGCACAGATACGCAGTATTTT
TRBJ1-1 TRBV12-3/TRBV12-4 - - CASRPSGNTEAFF TGTGCCAGCCGCCCCAGTGGGAACACTGAAGCTTTCTTT
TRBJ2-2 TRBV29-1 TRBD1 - CSVVGQGGTGELFF TGCAGCGTCGTGGGACAGGGGGGGACCGGGGAGCTGTTTTTT
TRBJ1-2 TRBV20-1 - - CSANLIGGYTF TGCAGTGCGAACCTAATCGGTGGCTACACCTTC
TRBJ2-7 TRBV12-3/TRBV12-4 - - CASSLAYSEQYF TGTGCCAGCAGTTTAGCCTATTCCGAGCAGTACTTC
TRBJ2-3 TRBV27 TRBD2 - CASSSATSGSADTQYF TGTGCCAGCAGTTCAGCCACTAGCGGGAGCGCAGATACGCAGTATTTT
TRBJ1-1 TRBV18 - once CASSLIERADTEAFF TGTGCCAGCTCGCTCATTGAGCGGGCGGACACTGAAGCTTTCTTT
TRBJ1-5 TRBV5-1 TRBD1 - CASSAGDRDSNQPQHF TGCGCCAGCAGCGCCGGGGACAGGGATAGCAATCAGCCCCAGCATTTT
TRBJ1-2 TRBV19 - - CASSISRANGYTF TGTGCCAGTAGTATCTCCAGGGCGAATGGCTACACCTTC
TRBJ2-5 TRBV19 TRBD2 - CASKLLGGKTQYF TGTGCCAGTAAACTCTTGGGGGGGAAGACCCAGTACTTC
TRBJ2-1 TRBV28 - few CASEDWESGDNEQFF TGTGCCAGCGAGGATTGGGAGAGTGGGGACAATGAGCAGTTCTTC